This TCR beta chain was retrieved from a study of vaccination and CD4 T cells after COVID-19. Study-level information: With a range of 35 to 161, the median interval from diagnosis to drawing post-COVID samples was roughly 110 days. Overlapping spike peptides of SARS-CoV-2, HCoV-NL63, HCoV-OC43 and HCoV-229E stimulated the cells.

Stated treatment: roughly nine-day PBMC culture with coronavirus spike peptide pools or control peptides (ViraFEST assay). Turning to this clonotype: The antigen is not known.

The Oncomine TCR Beta short-read assay was what sequenced the DNA obtained from cultured CD4+ T cells. From the PCR reads, TCRdb called clonotypes with MiXCR, one entry per CDR3 protein. The sample holds about 20,000 distinct CDR3 sequences, around 52% seen once. Per the germline V gene, CDR1 is SGHAT and CDR2 is FQDESV (reference sequence). The CDR3 is 16 amino acids. V was shortened by 7 bases and J by 0 bases, with 18 bases between the two germline ends. The study's findings and limits: Rising from 21 to 38, the median of SARS-CoV-2-reactive clonotypes did not change significantly.

The rearrangement links TRBV11-1 to TRBJ1-1; tentatively, D is TRBD1 (6 bases). This clonotype was sampled from a human donor who had recovered from COVID-19. Sequencing input: CD4+ T cells from blood, cultured in vitro. The CDR3 loop is CASTLQASGVNTEAFF. The DNA of the CDR3 is TGTGCCAGCACACTGCAAGCTTCAGGGGTGAACACTGAAGCTTTCTTT. Variable domain in full (rest from reference TRBV11-1 and TRBJ1-1): EAEVAQSPRYKITEKSQAVAFWCDPISGHATLYWYRQILGQGPELLVQFQDESVVDDSQLPKDRFSAERLKGVDSTLKIQPAELGDSAMYLCASTLQASGVNTEAFFGQGTRLTVV.